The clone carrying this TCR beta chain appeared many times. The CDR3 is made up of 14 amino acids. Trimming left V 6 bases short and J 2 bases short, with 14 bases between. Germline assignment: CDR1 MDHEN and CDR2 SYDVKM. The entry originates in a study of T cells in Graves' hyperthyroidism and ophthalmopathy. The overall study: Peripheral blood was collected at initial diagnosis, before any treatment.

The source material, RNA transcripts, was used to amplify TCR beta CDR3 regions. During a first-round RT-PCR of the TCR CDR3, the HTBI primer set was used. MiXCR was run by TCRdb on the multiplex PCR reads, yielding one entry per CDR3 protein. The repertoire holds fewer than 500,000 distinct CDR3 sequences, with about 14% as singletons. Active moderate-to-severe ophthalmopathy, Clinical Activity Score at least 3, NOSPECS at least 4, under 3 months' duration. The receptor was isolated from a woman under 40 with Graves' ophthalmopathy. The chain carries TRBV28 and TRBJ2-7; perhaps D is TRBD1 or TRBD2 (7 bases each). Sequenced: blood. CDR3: CASSDSGGAYEQYF. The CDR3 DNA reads TGTGCCAGCAGCGATTCAGGGGGGGCCTACGAGCAGTACTTC.